Listed below are T cell receptor beta chains from one sample, sequenced in a study of T-cell reconstitution after alpha-beta-depleted transplantation in children. TCRdb analysed the PCR reads with MiXCR anew, one entry per CDR3 protein. The sample records roughly 100,000 distinct CDR3 sequences, roughly 7.1% being singletons. Sequenced here: PBMCs, sampled before TCRalphabeta/CD19-depleted stem cell transplant. The receptors stem from a boy aged 2 to 9 with acute lymphoblastic leukemia, due to receive a stem cell transplant. Both conserved end residues are part of each CDR3. Fields, in order: V gene, J gene, D gene, clone size, CDR3 DNA, CDR3 protein. A D gene is named only where the DNA matches it firmly. A row's size may be missing; if present it is once, few, many or a size class.

>TRBV9|TRBJ2-7|TRBD2|-
TGTGCCAGCAGCGTAGGACTAGCGGGGGACCTTTACGAGCAGTACTTC
CASSVGLAGDLYEQYF
>TRBV29-1|TRBJ1-5|-|large
TGCAGCGTTGGGAACAGCAATCAGCCCCAGCATTTT
CSVGNSNQPQHF
>TRBV7-2|TRBJ2-7|-|few
TGTGCCAGCAGCTTAGCGGCCGCTTCCGAGCAGTACTTC
CASSLAAASEQYF
>TRBV20-1|TRBJ1-4|-|few
TGCAGTGCCCGGACAGCGCACGGTGAAAAACTGTTTTTT
CSARTAHGEKLFF
>TRBV5-1|TRBJ2-7|TRBD2|few
TGCGCCAGCAGCGTAAGCGGGGGAACGGTCGAGCAGTACTTC
CASSVSGGTVEQYF
>TRBV5-1|TRBJ1-1|-|many
TGCGCCAGCGCTGGCCAAGGGTTGGGCACTGAAGCTTTCTTT
CASAGQGLGTEAFF
>TRBV5-1|TRBJ2-3|TRBD2|few
TGCGCCAGCAGCTCGCCTTCTAGCGGGGGGGCGGGCACAGATACGCAGTATTTT
CASSSPSSGGAGTDTQYF
>TRBV5-6|TRBJ2-3|-|many
TGTGCCAGCAACCCTCGTGATTTAATGCAGTATTTT
CASNPRDLMQYF
>TRBV20-1|TRBJ2-1|TRBD2|many
TGCAGTGCTACGACTAGCGCCAACAATGAGCAGTTCTTC
CSATTSANNEQFF
>TRBV5-1|TRBJ2-3|TRBD1|many
TGCGCCAGCAGCTGGGCAGGGGGCAGCACAGATACGCAGTATTTT
CASSWAGGSTDTQYF
>TRBV7-7|TRBJ2-3|-|many
TGTGCTAGCAGCTTAGGGGCAGGGCATACGCAGTATTTT
CASSLGAGHTQYF
>TRBV4-1|TRBJ2-1|TRBD2|few
TGCGCCAGCAGCCAAGGGACTAGCGAAGGTGAGCAGTTCTTC
CASSQGTSEGEQFF
>TRBV20-1|TRBJ1-2|-|many
TGCAGTGCTAGAGATATAGTTAGAGCTAACTATGGCTACACCTTC
CSARDIVRANYGYTF
>TRBV7-9|TRBJ1-1|-|medium-sized
TGTGCCAGCAGCTTACAGGAAGGAGGAGGCACTGAAGCTTTCTTT
CASSLQEGGGTEAFF
>TRBV20-1|TRBJ1-5|TRBD1|many
TGCAGTGCTAGAGAAACAACAGGGGATTGGTATCAGCCCCAGCATTTT
CSARETTGDWYQPQHF
>TRBV6-5|TRBJ2-6|-|many
TGTGCCAGCAGCCCGCCTGTCTCTGGGGCCAACGTCCTGACTTTC
CASSPPVSGANVLTF
>TRBV7-9|TRBJ2-3|-|few
TGTGCCAGCAGCTTAGCAGGGGTGGATACGCAGTATTTT
CASSLAGVDTQYF
>TRBV7-3|TRBJ2-3|-|many
TGTGCCAGCAGCTTAATGGGGACGGAGGATACGCAGTATTTT
CASSLMGTEDTQYF
>TRBV5-6|TRBJ2-2|-|many
TGTGCCAGCAGCTTGGACGGGCCCACCGGGGAGCTGTTTTTT
CASSLDGPTGELFF
>TRBV14|TRBJ1-3|-|many
TGTGCCAGCAGCCAAGTACGCCGGCCACACTCTGGAAACACCATATATTTT
CASSQVRRPHSGNTIYF
>TRBV5-1|TRBJ2-1|-|-
TGCGCCAGCAGCTTGGAGCAACTCGTACCTAATGAGCAGTTCTTC
CASSLEQLVPNEQFF
>TRBV7-9|TRBJ1-2|-|-
TGTGCCAGCAGCTTAGTGGCCCAGGGGCCCCGCTATGGCTACACCTTC
CASSLVAQGPRYGYTF
>TRBV27|TRBJ1-3|-|few
TGTGCCAGCAGTCGAACCTGGGGGCCCGCTGGAAACACCATATATTTT
CASSRTWGPAGNTIYF
>TRBV4-3|TRBJ2-3|TRBD2|few
TGCGCCAGCAGCCATGGACTAGCGGGTATAGGGGGTACGCAGTATTTT
CASSHGLAGIGGTQYF
>TRBV6-4|TRBJ2-3|TRBD1|many
TGTGCCAGCAGACCCGGACAGGCAGATACGCAGTATTTT
CASRPGQADTQYF
>TRBV6-1|TRBJ1-6|-|many
TGTGCCAGCAGTGAACAGACAGGACCTTCACCCCTCCACTTT
CASSEQTGPSPLHF
>TRBV20-1|TRBJ2-7|-|-
TGCAGTGCTAGAAAAAGCGGACAGTTCTCCTACGAGCAGTACTTC
CSARKSGQFSYEQYF
>TRBV4-3|TRBJ2-2|-|many
TGCGCCAGCAGCCCGTCAGGGGAGGTGGGGGAGCTGTTTTTT
CASSPSGEVGELFF
>TRBV7-8|TRBJ2-7|-|many
TGTGCCAGCGGGAGAGGGGATGGGTACGAGCAGTACTTC
CASGRGDGYEQYF
>TRBV20-1|TRBJ1-4|-|few
TGCAGTGGCCGGGGAGGGGATGAAAAACTGTTTTTT
CSGRGGDEKLFF
>TRBV7-2|TRBJ1-2|-|few
TGTGCCAGCAGCTCGCCCGGGGCAGACTTCTATGGCTACACCTTC
CASSSPGADFYGYTF
>TRBV6-5|TRBJ1-2|-|many
TGTGCCAGCAGCCTGGGGGCCGGCTATGGCTACACCTTC
CASSLGAGYGYTF
>TRBV12-3/TRBV12-4|TRBJ2-2|-|few
TGTGCCAGCAGTTTAGGGGGGAACAGCGGGGAGCTGTTTTTT
CASSLGGNSGELFF
>TRBV2|TRBJ2-2|-|few
TGTGCCAGCTCTAGCAGGCCGGATAGGACCGGGGAGCTGTTTTTT
CASSSRPDRTGELFF
>TRBV6-2/TRBV6-3|TRBJ2-2|-|few
TGTGCCAGCAGGCAGGGGAACGTCGGCACCGGGGAGCTGTTTTTT
CASRQGNVGTGELFF
>TRBV12-3/TRBV12-4|TRBJ2-3|-|few
TGTACCCGCAGGCCCAACGCGGCGGGTCCGGCCACCCCAGATACGCAGTATTTT
CTRRPNAAGPATPDTQYF
>TRBV28|TRBJ2-5|-|many
TGTGCCAGCAGTTTATCGGGGAGCCAACAAGAGACCCAGTACTTC
CASSLSGSQQETQYF
>TRBV5-6|TRBJ2-6|-|many
TGTGCCAGCAGCTTGGACCTCTCTGGGGCCAACGTCCTGACTTTC
CASSLDLSGANVLTF
>TRBV6-1|TRBJ1-5|-|few
TGTGCCAGCAGTGAGACAGAGAATCAGCCCCAGCATTTT
CASSETENQPQHF
>TRBV28|TRBJ2-3|-|few
TGTGCCAGCAGTTGGCGGGGTGGGACAGATACGCAGTATTTT
CASSWRGGTDTQYF
>TRBV5-1|TRBJ1-2|-|few
TGCGCCAGCAGCTTGGGGGGGGTGGCGAACTATGGCTACACCTTC
CASSLGGVANYGYTF
>TRBV20-1|TRBJ2-5|TRBD2|many
TGCAGTGCTAGAGATATTCTTCCTAGCGGGGGGCTCATACAAGAGACCCAGTACTTC
CSARDILPSGGLIQETQYF
>TRBV5-5|TRBJ1-5|-|many
TGTGCCAGCAGCTTGGAACAGACCCCTAATCAGCCCCAGCATTTT
CASSLEQTPNQPQHF
>TRBV11-2|TRBJ2-6|TRBD1|many
TGTGCCAGCAGTCATACCGGGACAGTTAATCACTCTGGGGCCAACGTCCTGACTTTC
CASSHTGTVNHSGANVLTF
>TRBV3-1|TRBJ1-1|-|many
TGTGCCAGCAGCAAAAGCCGGGCCTTCTGGACTGAAGCTTTCTTT
CASSKSRAFWTEAFF
>TRBV12-3/TRBV12-4|TRBJ1-1|-|few
TGTGCCAGCAGTCAGGGTTTGGGGAACACTGAAGCTTTCTTT
CASSQGLGNTEAFF
>TRBV25-1|TRBJ1-2|-|-
TGTGCCAGCAGTGACGGCTCCAGGGAAATAAGGAGGCTTTTCTGTGGCTACACCTTC
CASSDGSREIRRLFCGYTF
>TRBV2|TRBJ2-2|TRBD1|-
TGTGCCAGCAGTGCGCAACAGGGGGCCGCCGGGGAGCTGTTTTTT
CASSAQQGAAGELFF
>TRBV6-5|TRBJ2-1|TRBD1|few
TGTGCCAGCAGTTCGGGGACAGAATCCTACAATGAGCAGTTCTTC
CASSSGTESYNEQFF